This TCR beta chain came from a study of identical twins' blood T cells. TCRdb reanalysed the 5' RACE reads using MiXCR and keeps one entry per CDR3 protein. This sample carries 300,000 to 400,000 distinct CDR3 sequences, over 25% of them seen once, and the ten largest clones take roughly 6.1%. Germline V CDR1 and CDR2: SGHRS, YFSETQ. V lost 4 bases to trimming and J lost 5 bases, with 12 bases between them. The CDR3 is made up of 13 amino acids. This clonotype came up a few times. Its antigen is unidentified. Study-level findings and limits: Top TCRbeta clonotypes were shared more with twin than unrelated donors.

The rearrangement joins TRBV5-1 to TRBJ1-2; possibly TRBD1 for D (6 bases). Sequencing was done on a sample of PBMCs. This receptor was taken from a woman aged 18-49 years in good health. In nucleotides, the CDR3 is TGCGCCAGCAGCACAGGGATAGGTTATGGCTACACCTTC. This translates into CASSTGIGYGYTF.